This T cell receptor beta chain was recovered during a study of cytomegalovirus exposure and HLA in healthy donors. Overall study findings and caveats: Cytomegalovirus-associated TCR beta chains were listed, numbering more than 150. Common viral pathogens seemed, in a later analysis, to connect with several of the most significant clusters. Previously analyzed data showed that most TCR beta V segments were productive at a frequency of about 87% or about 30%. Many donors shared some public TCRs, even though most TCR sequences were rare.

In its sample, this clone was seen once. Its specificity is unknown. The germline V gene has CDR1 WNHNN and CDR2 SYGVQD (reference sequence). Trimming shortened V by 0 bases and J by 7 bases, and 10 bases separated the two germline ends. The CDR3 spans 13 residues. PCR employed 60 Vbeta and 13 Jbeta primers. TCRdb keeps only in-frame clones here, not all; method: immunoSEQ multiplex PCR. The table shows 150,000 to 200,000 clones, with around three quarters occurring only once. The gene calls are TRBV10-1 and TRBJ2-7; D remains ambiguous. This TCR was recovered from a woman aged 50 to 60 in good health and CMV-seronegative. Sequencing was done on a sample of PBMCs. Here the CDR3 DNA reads TGCGCCAGCAGTGAGTCGGGCACCCGAGAGCAGTACTTC. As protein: CASSESGTREQYF.